This entry concerns a single TCR beta chain. The V and J ends lost 10 bases and 0 bases respectively, with 12 bases between them. The germline CDR1 and CDR2 sequences are LNHDA and SQIVND (reference sequence). This CDR3 comprises 13 residues. Assay: immunoSEQ multiplex PCR; the TCRdb copy retains only in-frame clones and omits some. The sample lists a few hundred thousand clones, roughly 91% occurring once. Participants were aged roughly 18 to 100 years from about two dozen US areas. The study counted Cohort 3 donors as recovered given two negative PCRs, clearance, or symptom resolution. This sample was taken from a study of blood T cell repertoires in COVID-19.

The sequenced sample consisted of PBMCs or T cells enriched from blood (not recorded which). The chain uses TRBV19 and TRBJ1-2; D ambiguous. This TCR was sampled from a man aged 18 to 35 who had recovered from COVID-19. CDR3 nucleotide sequence: TGTGCCATCTCGGAGCGGGCTAACTATGGCTACACCTTC. Protein sequence: CAISERANYGYTF.